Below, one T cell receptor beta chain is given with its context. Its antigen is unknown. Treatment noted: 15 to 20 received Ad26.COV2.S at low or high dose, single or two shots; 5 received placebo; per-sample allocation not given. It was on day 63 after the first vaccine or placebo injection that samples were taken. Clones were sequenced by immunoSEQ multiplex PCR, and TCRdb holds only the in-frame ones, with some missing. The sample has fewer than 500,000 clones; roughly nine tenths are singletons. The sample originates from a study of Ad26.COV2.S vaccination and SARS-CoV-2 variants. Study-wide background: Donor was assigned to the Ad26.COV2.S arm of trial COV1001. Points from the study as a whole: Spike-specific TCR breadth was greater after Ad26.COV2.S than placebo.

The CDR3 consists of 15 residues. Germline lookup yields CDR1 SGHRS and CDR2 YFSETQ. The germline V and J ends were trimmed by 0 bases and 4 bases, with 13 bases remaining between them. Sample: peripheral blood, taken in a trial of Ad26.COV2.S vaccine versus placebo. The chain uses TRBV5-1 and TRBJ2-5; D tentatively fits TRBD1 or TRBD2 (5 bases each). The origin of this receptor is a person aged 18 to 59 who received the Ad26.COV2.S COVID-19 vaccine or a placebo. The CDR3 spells CASSLAPGPGETQYF. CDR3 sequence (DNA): TGCGCCAGCAGCTTGGCCCCGGGGCCCGGAGAGACCCAGTACTTC.